A selection of T cell receptor beta chains follows, all from one sample in a study of patients and donors after allogeneic stem cell transplantation. One entry per CDR3 protein, called by TCRdb with MiXCR from the RT-PCR reads. Of around 170,000 distinct CDR3 sequences listed, approximately 22% are singletons. The sequenced sample consisted of blood, either unsorted or a sorted T cell fraction (not recorded which). These receptor sequences come from a human donor who was either an allogeneic HSCT recipient or a stem cell or donor lymphocyte infusion donor (not recorded which). It is not recorded whose cells these are; they may come from a transplant donor. The CDR3 runs from the conserved cysteine through the conserved F or W. D genes are given only for firm matches. A row's size may be missing; if present it is once, few, many or a size class.

j_gene,d_gene,abundance,v_gene,CDR3aa,CDR3nt
TRBJ1-1,TRBD1,-,TRBV7-9,CASSYPTGDEAFF,TGTGCCAGCAGCTACCCGACAGGGGATGAAGCTTTCTTT
TRBJ1-1,-,few,TRBV5-1,CASSLYRTNTEAFF,TGCGCCAGCAGCTTGTACAGAACGAACACTGAAGCTTTCTTT
TRBJ2-7,-,-,TRBV10-3,CAISTGPSLDEQYF,TGTGCCATCAGTACAGGGCCCTCTCTCGACGAGCAGTACTTC
TRBJ1-2,-,many,TRBV5-1,CASSPDRNYGYTF,TGTGCCAGCAGCCCGGACAGAAACTATGGCTACACCTTC
TRBJ2-2,-,-,TRBV5-8,CASSLWQSGELSF,TGTGCCAGCAGCTTGTGGCAGTCCGGGGAGCTGTCTTTT
TRBJ2-7,TRBD2,few,TRBV20-1,CSARKTSGSYEQYF,TGCAGTGCTAGAAAGACTAGCGGCTCCTACGAGCAGTACTTC
TRBJ1-2,-,-,TRBV21-1,CASSPGQGIHGDYGYTF,TGTGCCAGCTCTCCCGGACAGGGGATCCACGGGGACTATGGCTACACCTTC
TRBJ2-1,-,-,TRBV4-1,CASSQVGGRTLREQFF,TGCGCCAGCAGCCAAGTTGGAGGACGGACTTTACGGGAGCAGTTCTTC
TRBJ1-1,-,few,TRBV6-6,CASSYRGGSEAFF,TGTGCCAGCAGTTACAGGGGGGGGTCTGAAGCTTTCTTT
TRBJ1-1,-,many,TRBV29-1,CSVEVLWAGWTEAFF,TGCAGCGTTGAAGTCTTATGGGCCGGGTGGACTGAAGCTTTCTTT
TRBJ2-7,-,-,TRBV15,CATSGGWPLTYEQYF,TGTGCCACCAGCGGCGGTTGGCCTTTGACCTACGAGCAGTACTTC
TRBJ1-1,-,-,TRBV4-2,CASSQESKMNTEAFF,TGTGCCAGCAGCCAAGAGTCCAAAATGAACACTGAAGCTTTCTTT
TRBJ1-2,-,few,TRBV2,CASSEGTYSYTF,TGTGCCAGCAGTGAGGGCACCTATAGCTACACCTTC
TRBJ1-2,-,few,TRBV5-1,CASSFKGVGYTF,TGCGCCAGCAGCTTCAAAGGAGTTGGCTACACCTTC
TRBJ2-3,TRBD1,-,TRBV18,CASSLNRGISDTQYF,TGTGCCAGCTCACTAAACAGGGGGATATCAGATACGCAGTATTTT
TRBJ2-7,TRBD1,-,TRBV5-5,CASSLATGQGGNEQYF,TGTGCCAGCAGCTTGGCCACGGGACAGGGCGGCAACGAGCAGTACTTC
TRBJ2-1,-,-,TRBV12-3/TRBV12-4,CATVRQGPNNEQFF,TGTGCCACCGTCAGGCAGGGGCCAAACAATGAGCAGTTCTTC
TRBJ1-1,-,-,TRBV7-6,CASLDGDTEAFF,TGTGCCAGTTTGGACGGGGACACTGAAGCTTTCTTT
TRBJ1-4,TRBD1,-,TRBV4-2,CASSQTRPGQGARGEKLFF,TGTGCCAGCAGCCAAACCCGGCCGGGACAGGGGGCGAGGGGTGAAAAACTGTTTTTT
TRBJ2-5,TRBD1,-,TRBV15,CASGTGWTETQYF,TGTGCCTCCGGGACAGGGTGGACAGAGACCCAGTACTTC
TRBJ2-1,TRBD1,-,TRBV10-3,CAISEEGAPAYNEQFF,TGTGCCATCAGTGAGGAGGGGGCGCCTGCCTACAATGAGCAGTTCTTC
TRBJ1-6,-,-,TRBV15,CATSRDYGGFNSPLHF,TGTGCCACCAGCAGAGATTATGGGGGTTTTAACTCACCCCTCCACTTT
TRBJ2-7,-,-,TRBV27,CASSSPGFYEQYF,TGTGCCAGCAGTTCCCCCGGGTTCTACGAGCAGTACTTC
TRBJ1-3,-,-,TRBV9,CASSVEPLRSGNTIYF,TGTGCCAGCAGCGTAGAACCACTCCGCTCTGGAAACACCATATATTTT
TRBJ1-5,-,few,TRBV20-1,CSAMGIPREPQHF,TGCAGTGCTATGGGGATCCCTCGAGAGCCCCAGCATTTT
TRBJ2-7,TRBD1,-,TRBV25-1,CASSDRTGREQYF,TGTGCCAGCAGTGACCGGACAGGTCGGGAGCAGTACTTC
TRBJ2-5,TRBD2,-,TRBV12-3/TRBV12-4,CASGVREGQETQYF,TGTGCCAGCGGAGTCCGGGAGGGTCAAGAGACCCAGTACTTC
TRBJ1-1,-,-,TRBV2,CASSGIGRLNTEAFF,TGTGCCAGCAGTGGGATCGGCAGGTTGAACACTGAAGCTTTCTTT
TRBJ2-1,-,-,TRBV14,CASSPPGGPNEQFF,TGTGCCAGCAGCCCCCCCGGGGGGCCGAATGAGCAGTTCTTC
TRBJ1-1,-,-,TRBV29-1,CSVDGEGLNTEAFF,TGCAGCGTTGATGGGGAGGGCTTGAACACTGAAGCTTTCTTT
TRBJ2-3,TRBD2,few,TRBV12-3/TRBV12-4,CASNVAGSTDTQYF,TGTGCCAGCAATGTAGCGGGATCCACAGATACGCAGTATTTT
TRBJ2-5,-,-,TRBV5-1,CASSLVKTANQETQYF,TGCGCCAGCAGCTTGGTGAAGACAGCGAACCAAGAGACCCAGTACTTC
TRBJ2-7,-,few,TRBV3-1,CASSQDDVAYEQYF,TGTGCCAGCAGCCAAGACGACGTTGCCTACGAGCAGTACTTC
TRBJ2-7,-,-,TRBV5-1,CASSGLQGSSYEQYF,TGCGCCAGCAGCGGACTACAGGGGAGCTCCTACGAGCAGTACTTC
TRBJ1-6,TRBD1,-,TRBV6-2/TRBV6-3,CASSSRTGWPPLHF,TGTGCCAGCAGCTCACGGACAGGGTGGCCACCCCTCCACTTT
TRBJ1-3,-,many,TRBV20-1,CSARASPTISGNTIYF,TGCAGTGCTAGAGCCTCCCCCACCATCTCTGGAAACACCATATATTTT
TRBJ2-3,-,-,TRBV5-1,CASSLRLAGDTDTQYF,TGCGCCAGCAGCTTGCGACTAGCAGGGGACACAGATACGCAGTATTTT
TRBJ2-2,-,-,TRBV6-5,CASSYSSQGSTGELFF,TGTGCCAGCAGTTACTCGAGCCAGGGGAGCACCGGGGAGCTGTTTTTT
TRBJ1-2,-,many,TRBV12-3/TRBV12-4,CASSLRWRRDGYTF,TGTGCCAGCAGTTTAAGGTGGAGGAGGGATGGCTACACCTTC
TRBJ1-1,-,-,TRBV27,CASSLVGARYTEAFF,TGTGCCAGCAGTTTGGTGGGGGCGCGTTACACTGAAGCTTTCTTT
TRBJ2-6,-,few,TRBV12-3/TRBV12-4,CASSSPGANVLTF,TGTGCCAGCAGTTCCCCTGGGGCCAACGTCCTGACTTTC
TRBJ2-1,-,few,TRBV7-3,CASSSQSGNEQFF,TGTGCCAGCAGCTCCCAGTCAGGCAATGAGCAGTTCTTC
TRBJ2-1,TRBD2,-,TRBV20-1,CSASSRGYSYNEQFF,TGCAGTGCTAGTTCGCGGGGGTACTCCTACAATGAGCAGTTCTTC
TRBJ1-6,-,-,TRBV7-2,CASSLGGAGAYNSPLHF,TGTGCCAGCAGCTTAGGGGGAGCAGGGGCATATAATTCACCCCTCCACTTT
TRBJ1-1,-,many,TRBV9,CASGDGAGTEAFF,TGTGCCAGCGGCGATGGGGCCGGCACTGAAGCTTTCTTT
TRBJ2-3,TRBD1,-,TRBV5-1,CASSSGQGPTDTQYF,TGCGCCAGCAGCTCCGGACAGGGGCCTACAGATACGCAGTATTTT
TRBJ2-5,TRBD1,-,TRBV12-3/TRBV12-4,CASSFGTGLKETQYF,TGTGCCAGCAGTTTCGGGACAGGATTAAAAGAGACCCAGTACTTC
TRBJ1-1,TRBD1,-,TRBV6-2/TRBV6-3,CASRPPAGQGAGGTEAFF,TGTGCCAGCAGACCCCCTGCCGGACAGGGGGCTGGAGGCACTGAAGCTTTCTTT
TRBJ2-3,TRBD2,-,TRBV4-1,CASSQDSPLAGTDTQYF,TGCGCCAGCAGCCAAGATAGTCCGCTAGCGGGAACAGATACGCAGTATTTT
TRBJ2-7,-,-,TRBV4-3,CASSLHWSVGFCEQYF,TGCGCCAGCAGCCTCCATTGGTCGGTGGGTTTCTGCGAGCAGTACTTC
TRBJ1-1,TRBD1,few,TRBV15,CATRRQGNTEAFF,TGTGCCACCAGACGACAGGGAAACACTGAAGCTTTCTTT
TRBJ2-7,-,few,TRBV5-1,CASSMGDTLTLYEQYF,TGCGCCAGCAGCATGGGGGACACTCTTACCCTCTACGAGCAGTACTTC
TRBJ2-3,TRBD2,few,TRBV27,CASSLSTSGADTQYF,TGTGCCAGCAGTTTGTCGACTAGCGGGGCAGATACGCAGTATTTT
TRBJ1-1,-,-,TRBV12-3/TRBV12-4,CASNGADSTEAFF,TGTGCCAGCAACGGGGCTGATTCTACTGAAGCTTTCTTT
TRBJ2-1,TRBD2,few,TRBV5-1,CASSLTGTMVYNEQFF,TGCGCCAGCAGCTTAACCGGGACTATGGTATACAATGAGCAGTTCTTC
TRBJ2-1,TRBD2,few,TRBV7-9,CASRILAEKWDEQFF,TGTGCCAGCAGGATCCTAGCGGAAAAGTGGGATGAGCAGTTCTTC
TRBJ2-5,-,once,TRBV4-3,CASSQDLVLAPRQETQYF,TGCGCCAGCAGCCAAGATCTTGTTCTAGCGCCACGGCAAGAGACCCAGTACTTC
TRBJ1-1,-,once,TRBV29-1,CSVDSNTEAFF,TGCAGCGTTGACTCTAACACTGAAGCTTTCTTT
TRBJ1-2,TRBD1,-,TRBV15,CATSRGQGSRNYGYTF,TGTGCCACCAGCAGAGGACAGGGGAGTCGTAACTATGGCTACACCTTC